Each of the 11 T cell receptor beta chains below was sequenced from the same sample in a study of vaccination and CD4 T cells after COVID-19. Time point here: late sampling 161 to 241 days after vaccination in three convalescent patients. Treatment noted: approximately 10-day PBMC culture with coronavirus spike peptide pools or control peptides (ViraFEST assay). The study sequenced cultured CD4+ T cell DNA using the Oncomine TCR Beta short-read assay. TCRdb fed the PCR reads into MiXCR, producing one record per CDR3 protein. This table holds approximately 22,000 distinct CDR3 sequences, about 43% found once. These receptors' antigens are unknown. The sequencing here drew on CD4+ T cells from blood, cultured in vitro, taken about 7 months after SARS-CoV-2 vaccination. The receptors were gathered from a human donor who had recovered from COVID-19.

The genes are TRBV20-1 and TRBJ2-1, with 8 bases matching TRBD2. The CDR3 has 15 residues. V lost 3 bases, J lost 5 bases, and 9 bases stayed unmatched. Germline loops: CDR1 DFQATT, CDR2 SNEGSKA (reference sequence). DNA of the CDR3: TGCAGTGCTAGTTCGGGACTAGATCTAAACAATGAGCAGTTCTTC. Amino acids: CSASSGLDLNNEQFF.

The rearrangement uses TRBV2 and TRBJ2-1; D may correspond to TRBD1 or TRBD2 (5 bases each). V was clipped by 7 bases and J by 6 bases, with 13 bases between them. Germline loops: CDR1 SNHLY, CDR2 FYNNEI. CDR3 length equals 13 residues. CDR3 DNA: TGTGCCAGCACGTTCCAGGGACGCAATGAGCAGTTCTTC. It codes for CASTFQGRNEQFF.

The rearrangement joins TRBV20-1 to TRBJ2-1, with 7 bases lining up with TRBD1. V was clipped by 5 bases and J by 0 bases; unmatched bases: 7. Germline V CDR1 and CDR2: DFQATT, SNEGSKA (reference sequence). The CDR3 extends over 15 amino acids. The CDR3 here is CSADKGGVSYNEQFF. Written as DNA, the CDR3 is TGCAGTGCTGACAAAGGGGGCGTCTCCTACAATGAGCAGTTCTTC.

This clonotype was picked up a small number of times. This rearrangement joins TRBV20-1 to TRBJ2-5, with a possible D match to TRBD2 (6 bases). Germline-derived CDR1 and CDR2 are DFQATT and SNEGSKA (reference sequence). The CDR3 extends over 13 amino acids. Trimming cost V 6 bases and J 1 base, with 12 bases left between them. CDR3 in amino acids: CSAGGAGQETQYF. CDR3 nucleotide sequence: TGCAGTGCGGGAGGAGCAGGCCAAGAGACCCAGTACTTC.

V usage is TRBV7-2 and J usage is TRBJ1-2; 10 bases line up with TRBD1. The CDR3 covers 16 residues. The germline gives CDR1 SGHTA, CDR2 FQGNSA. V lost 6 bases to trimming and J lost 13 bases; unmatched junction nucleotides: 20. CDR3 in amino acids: CASSPRSTGTGVVGTF. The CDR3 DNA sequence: TGTGCCAGCAGTCCCCGGTCGACCGGGACAGGGGTAGTAGGCACCTTC. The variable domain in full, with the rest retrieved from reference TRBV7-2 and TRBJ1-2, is GAGVSQSPSNKVTEKGKDVELRCDPISGHTALYWYRQSLGQGLEFLIYFQGNSAPDKSGLPSDRFSAERTGGSVSTLTIQRTQQEDSAVYLCASSPRSTGTGVVGTFGSGTRLTVV.

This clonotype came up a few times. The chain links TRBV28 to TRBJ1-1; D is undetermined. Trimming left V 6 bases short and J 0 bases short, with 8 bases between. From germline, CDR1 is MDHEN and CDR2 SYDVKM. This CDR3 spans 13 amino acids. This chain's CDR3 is CASRGAVNTEAFF. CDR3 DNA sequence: TGTGCCAGCAGGGGAGCAGTGAACACTGAAGCTTTCTTT.

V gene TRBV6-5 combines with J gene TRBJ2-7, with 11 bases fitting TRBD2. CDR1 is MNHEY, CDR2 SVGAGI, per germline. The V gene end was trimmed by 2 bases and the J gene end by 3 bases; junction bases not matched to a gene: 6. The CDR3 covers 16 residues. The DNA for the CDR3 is TGTGCCAGCAGTTACGGGCTAGCGGGAGGAATCTACGAGCAGTACTTC. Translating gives CASSYGLAGGIYEQYF.

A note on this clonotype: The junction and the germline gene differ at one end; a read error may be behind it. The CDR3 region is CGASITSGRAEQFF. CDR3 coding DNA: TGCGGTGCTAGTATCACTAGCGGGAGGGCTGAGCAGTTCTTC. The rearrangement joins TRBV20-1 to TRBJ2-1, with TRBD2 identical over 13 bases. Germline-derived CDR1 and CDR2 are DFQATT and SNEGSKA (reference sequence). There are 14 residues in the CDR3.

The CDR3 reads CASSLWGAQTYGYTF. The CDR3 coding sequence is TGTGCCAGCAGTTTATGGGGGGCCCAGACTTATGGCTACACCTTC. The V and J genes are TRBV27 and TRBJ1-2; a weak D match, TRBD1 (6 bases). CDR3 length: 15 amino acids. Trimming left V 1 base short and J 5 bases short, with 14 bases between. Germline lookup yields CDR1 MNHEY and CDR2 SMNVEV (reference sequence).

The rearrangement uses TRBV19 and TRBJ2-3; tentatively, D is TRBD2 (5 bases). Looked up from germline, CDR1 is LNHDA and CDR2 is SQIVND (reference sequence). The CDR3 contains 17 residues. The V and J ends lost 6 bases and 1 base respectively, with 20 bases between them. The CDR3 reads CASSLSGPGKGTDTQYF. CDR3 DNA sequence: TGTGCCAGTAGCCTATCCGGGCCCGGGAAGGGCACAGATACGCAGTATTTT.

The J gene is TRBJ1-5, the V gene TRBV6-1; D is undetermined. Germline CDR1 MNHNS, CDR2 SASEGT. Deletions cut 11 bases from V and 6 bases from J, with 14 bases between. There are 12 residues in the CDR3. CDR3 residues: CAGTSVGQPQHF. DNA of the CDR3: TGTGCCGGCACCAGCGTCGGTCAGCCCCAGCATTTT.